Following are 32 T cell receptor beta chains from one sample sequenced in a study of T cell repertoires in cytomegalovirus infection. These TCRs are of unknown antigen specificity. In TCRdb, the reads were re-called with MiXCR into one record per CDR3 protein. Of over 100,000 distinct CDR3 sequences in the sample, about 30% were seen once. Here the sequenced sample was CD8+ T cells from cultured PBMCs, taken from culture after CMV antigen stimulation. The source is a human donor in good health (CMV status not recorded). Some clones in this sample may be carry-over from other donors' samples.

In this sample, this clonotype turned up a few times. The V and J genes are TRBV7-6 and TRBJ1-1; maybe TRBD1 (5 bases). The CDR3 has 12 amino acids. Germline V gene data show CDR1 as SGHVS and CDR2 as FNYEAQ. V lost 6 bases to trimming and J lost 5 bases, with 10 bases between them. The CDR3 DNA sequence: TGTGCCAGCAGATTCGGGGGGACTGAAGCTTTCTTT. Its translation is CASRFGGTEAFF.

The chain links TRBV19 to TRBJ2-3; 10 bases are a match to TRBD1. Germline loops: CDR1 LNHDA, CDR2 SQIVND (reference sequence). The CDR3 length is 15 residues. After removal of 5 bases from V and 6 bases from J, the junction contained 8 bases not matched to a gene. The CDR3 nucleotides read TGTGCCAGTAGTTCACCGGGACAGGGGTACGATACGCAGTATTTT. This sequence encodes CASSSPGQGYDTQYF.

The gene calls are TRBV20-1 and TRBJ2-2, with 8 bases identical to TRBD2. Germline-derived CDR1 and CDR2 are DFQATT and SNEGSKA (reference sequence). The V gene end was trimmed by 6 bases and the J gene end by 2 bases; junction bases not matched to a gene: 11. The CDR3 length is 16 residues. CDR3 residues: CSAAPAGGGNTGELFF. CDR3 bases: TGCAGTGCAGCCCCGGCGGGGGGAGGCAACACCGGGGAGCTGTTTTTT.

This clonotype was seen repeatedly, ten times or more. The CDR3 nucleotides are TGTGCCAGCAGCTTTTACGGGGGGGCCTCAGATACGCAGTATTTT. The encoded protein is CASSFYGGASDTQYF. The V gene is TRBV7-9, the J gene TRBJ2-3; 8 bases are shared with TRBD2. Per germline, CDR1 SEHNR and CDR2 FQNEAQ (reference sequence). Trimming removed 3 bases from V and 4 bases from J; junction bases left unmatched: 6. This CDR3 contains 15 residues.

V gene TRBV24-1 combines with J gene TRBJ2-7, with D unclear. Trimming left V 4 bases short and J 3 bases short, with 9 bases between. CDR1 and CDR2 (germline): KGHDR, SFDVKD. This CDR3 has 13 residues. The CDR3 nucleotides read TGTGCCACCAGTGACCCGACTGGCTACGAGCAGTACTTC. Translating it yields CATSDPTGYEQYF.

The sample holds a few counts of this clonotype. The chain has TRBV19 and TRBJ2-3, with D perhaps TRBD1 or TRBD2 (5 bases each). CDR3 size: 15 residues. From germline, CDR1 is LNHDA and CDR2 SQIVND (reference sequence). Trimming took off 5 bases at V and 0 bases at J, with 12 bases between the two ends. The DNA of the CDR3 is TGTGCCAGTAGTCCCGGGACGGAAAGCACAGATACGCAGTATTTT. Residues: CASSPGTESTDTQYF. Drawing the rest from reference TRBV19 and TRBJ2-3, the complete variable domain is DGGITQSPKYLFRKEGQNVTLSCEQNLNHDAMYWYRQDPGQGLRLIYYSQIVNDFQKGDIAEGYSVSREKKESFPLTVTSAQKNPTAFYLCASSPGTESTDTQYFGPGTRLTVL.

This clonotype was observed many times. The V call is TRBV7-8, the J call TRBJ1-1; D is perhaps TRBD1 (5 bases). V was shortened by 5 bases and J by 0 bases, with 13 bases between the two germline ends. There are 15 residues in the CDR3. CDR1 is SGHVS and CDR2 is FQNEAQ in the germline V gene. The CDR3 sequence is CASSNPAGMNTEAFF. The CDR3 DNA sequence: TGTGCCAGCAGCAACCCGGCAGGGATGAACACTGAAGCTTTCTTT.

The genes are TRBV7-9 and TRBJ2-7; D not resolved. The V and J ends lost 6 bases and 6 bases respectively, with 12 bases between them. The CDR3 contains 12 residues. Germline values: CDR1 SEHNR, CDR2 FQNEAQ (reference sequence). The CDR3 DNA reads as TGTGCCAGCAGATTAAATCCGGCCGAGCAGTACTTC. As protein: CASRLNPAEQYF.

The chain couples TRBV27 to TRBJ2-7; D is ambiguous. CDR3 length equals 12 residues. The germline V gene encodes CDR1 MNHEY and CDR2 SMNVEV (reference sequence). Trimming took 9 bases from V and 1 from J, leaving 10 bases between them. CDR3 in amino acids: CASVSISYEQYF. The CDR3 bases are TGTGCCAGTGTGTCCATTTCCTACGAGCAGTACTTC.

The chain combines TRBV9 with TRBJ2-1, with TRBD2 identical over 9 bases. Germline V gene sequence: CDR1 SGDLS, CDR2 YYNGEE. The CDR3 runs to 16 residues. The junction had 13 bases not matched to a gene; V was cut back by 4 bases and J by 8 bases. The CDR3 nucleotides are TGTGCCAGCAGCCCCCGCGGGACTAGCTCGTTACATGAGCAGTTCTTC. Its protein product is CASSPRGTSSLHEQFF.

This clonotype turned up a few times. The CDR3 DNA is TGTGCCAGTAGTATAACTAGTTCCGCAGATACGCAGTATTTT. Translated, it gives CASSITSSADTQYF. The chain joins TRBV19 to TRBJ2-3, with a possible D match to TRBD2 (5 bases). V lost 2 bases and J 4 bases, leaving 10 bases between the germline ends. The CDR3 contains 14 residues. Germline V gene data show CDR1 as LNHDA and CDR2 as SQIVND (reference sequence). The variable domain in full, completed from reference TRBV19 and TRBJ2-3, reads DGGITQSPKYLFRKEGQNVTLSCEQNLNHDAMYWYRQDPGQGLRLIYYSQIVNDFQKGDIAEGYSVSREKKESFPLTVTSAQKNPTAFYLCASSITSSADTQYFGPGTRLTVL.

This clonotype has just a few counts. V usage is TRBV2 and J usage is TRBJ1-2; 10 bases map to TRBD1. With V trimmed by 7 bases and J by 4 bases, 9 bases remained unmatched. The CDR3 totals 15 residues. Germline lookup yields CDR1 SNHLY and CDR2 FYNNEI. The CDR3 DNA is TGTGCCAGCAAGGAACCGGGACAGGGGAGCTATGGCTACACCTTC. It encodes CASKEPGQGSYGYTF. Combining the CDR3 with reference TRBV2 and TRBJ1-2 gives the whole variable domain EPEVTQTPSHQVTQMGQEVILRCVPISNHLYFYWYRQILGQKVEFLVSFYNNEISEKSEIFDDQFSVERPDGSNFTLKIRSTKLEDSAMYFCASKEPGQGSYGYTFGSGTRLTVV.

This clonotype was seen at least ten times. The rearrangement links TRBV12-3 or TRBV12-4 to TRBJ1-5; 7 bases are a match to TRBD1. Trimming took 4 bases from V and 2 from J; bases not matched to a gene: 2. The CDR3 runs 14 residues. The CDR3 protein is CASSSGTGNQPQHF. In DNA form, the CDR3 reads TGTGCCAGCAGTTCCGGGACAGGCAATCAGCCCCAGCATTTT.

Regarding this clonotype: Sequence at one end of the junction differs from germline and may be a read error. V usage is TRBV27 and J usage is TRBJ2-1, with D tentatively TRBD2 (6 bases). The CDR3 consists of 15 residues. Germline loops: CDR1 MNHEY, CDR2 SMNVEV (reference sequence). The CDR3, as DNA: TGTACCAGCAGTTTATCGGGGGTAATAAGGAATGAGCAGTTCTTC. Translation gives CTSSLSGVIRNEQFF.

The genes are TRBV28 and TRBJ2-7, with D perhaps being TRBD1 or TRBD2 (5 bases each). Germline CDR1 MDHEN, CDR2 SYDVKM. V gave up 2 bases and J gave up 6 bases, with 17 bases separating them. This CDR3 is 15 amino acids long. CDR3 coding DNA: TGTGCCAGCAGTTTAGGACCGGGGACCCTCCTCGAGCAGTACTTC. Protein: CASSLGPGTLLEQYF.

The CDR3 nucleotides are TGTGCCATCAGGGGACACGTGAACACTGAAGCTTTCTTT. It is translated as CAIRGHVNTEAFF. The V call is TRBV10-3, the J call TRBJ1-1; D possibly corresponds to TRBD1 (6 bases). The CDR3 length is 13 residues. Germline CDR1 and CDR2: ENHRY and SYGVKD. V was shortened by 6 bases and J by 0 bases, with 8 bases between the two germline ends.

The chain's CDR3 is CASSHLADSTYSPLHF. CDR3 nucleotides: TGTGCCAGTAGCCATTTGGCGGACAGTACATATTCACCCCTCCACTTT. The V call is TRBV19, the J call TRBJ1-6; a weak D match, TRBD1 (6 bases). Trimming pared 6 bases from V and 8 bases from J, leaving 20 bases between. CDR1 LNHDA and CDR2 SQIVND come from the germline V gene (reference sequence). The CDR3 runs 16 residues.

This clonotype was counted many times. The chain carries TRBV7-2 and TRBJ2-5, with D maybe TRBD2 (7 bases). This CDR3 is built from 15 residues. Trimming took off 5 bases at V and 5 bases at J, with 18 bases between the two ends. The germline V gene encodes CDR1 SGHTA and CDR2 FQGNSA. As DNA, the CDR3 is TGTGCCAGCAGCCCCTTAGGGGGGGCGAAGGAGACCCAGTACTTC. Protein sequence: CASSPLGGAKETQYF.

CDR3 sequence reads: CASSQERGWTSGGAETQYF. The CDR3 DNA reads TGCGCCAGCAGCCAAGAACGGGGTTGGACTAGCGGGGGGGCAGAGACCCAGTACTTC. This rearrangement joins TRBV4-1 to TRBJ2-5; TRBD2 matches 15 bases. This CDR3 comprises 19 residues. The ends lost 0 bases at V and 4 bases at J; junction bases unmatched: 9. CDR1 and CDR2 from the germline V gene are MGHRA and YSYEKL.

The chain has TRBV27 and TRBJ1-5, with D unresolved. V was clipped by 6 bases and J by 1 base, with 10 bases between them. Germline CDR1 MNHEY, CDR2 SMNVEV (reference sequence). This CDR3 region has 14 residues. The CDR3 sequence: CASSPLGSNQPQHF. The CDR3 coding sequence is TGTGCCAGCAGCCCCCTGGGGAGCAATCAGCCCCAGCATTTT.

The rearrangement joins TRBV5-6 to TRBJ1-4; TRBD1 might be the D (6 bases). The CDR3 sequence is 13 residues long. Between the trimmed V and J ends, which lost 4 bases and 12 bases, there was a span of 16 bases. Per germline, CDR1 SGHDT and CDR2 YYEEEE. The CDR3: CASSHQYSGELFF. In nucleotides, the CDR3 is TGTGCCAGCAGCCATCAATACTCAGGGGAACTGTTTTTT.

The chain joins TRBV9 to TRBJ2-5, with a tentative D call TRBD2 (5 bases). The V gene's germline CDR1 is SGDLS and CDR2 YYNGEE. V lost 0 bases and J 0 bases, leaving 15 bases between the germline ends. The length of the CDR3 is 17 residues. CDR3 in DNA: TGTGCCAGCAGCGTAGGGGTTGTGAGGGTCCACCAAGAGACCCAGTACTTC. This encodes CASSVGVVRVHQETQYF.

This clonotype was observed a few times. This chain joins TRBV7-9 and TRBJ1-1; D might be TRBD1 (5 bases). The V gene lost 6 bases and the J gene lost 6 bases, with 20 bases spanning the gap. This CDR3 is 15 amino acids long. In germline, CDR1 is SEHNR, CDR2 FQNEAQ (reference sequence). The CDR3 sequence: CASSFSPQGGAEAFF. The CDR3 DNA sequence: TGTGCCAGCAGTTTTTCCCCTCAGGGTGGGGCTGAAGCTTTCTTT. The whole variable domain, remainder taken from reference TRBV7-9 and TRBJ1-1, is DTGVSQNPRHKITKRGQNVTFRCDPISEHNRLYWYRQTLGQGPEFLTYFQNEAQLEKSRLLSDRFSAERPKGSFSTLEIQRTEQGDSAMYLCASSFSPQGGAEAFFGQGTRLTVV.

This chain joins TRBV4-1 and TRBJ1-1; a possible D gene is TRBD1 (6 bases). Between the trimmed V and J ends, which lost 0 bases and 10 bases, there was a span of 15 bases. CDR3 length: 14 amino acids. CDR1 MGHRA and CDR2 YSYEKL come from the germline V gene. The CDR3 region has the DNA TGCGCCAGCAGCCAAGATCACACGGGGGCCGGAGCTTTCTTT. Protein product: CASSQDHTGAGAFF.

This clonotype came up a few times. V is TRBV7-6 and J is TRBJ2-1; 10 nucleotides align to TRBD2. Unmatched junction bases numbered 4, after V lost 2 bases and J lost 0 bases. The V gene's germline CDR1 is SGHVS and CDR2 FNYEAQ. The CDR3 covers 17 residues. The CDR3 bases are TGTGCCAGCAGCTTATGGACTAGCGGAATCTCCTACAATGAGCAGTTCTTC. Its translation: CASSLWTSGISYNEQFF.

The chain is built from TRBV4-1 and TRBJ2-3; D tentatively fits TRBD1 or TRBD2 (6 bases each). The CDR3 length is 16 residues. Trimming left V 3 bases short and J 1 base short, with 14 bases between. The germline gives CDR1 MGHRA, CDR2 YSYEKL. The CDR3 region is CASSQPLGGGTDTQYF. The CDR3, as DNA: TGCGCCAGCAGCCAGCCCCTCGGGGGCGGCACAGATACGCAGTATTTT.

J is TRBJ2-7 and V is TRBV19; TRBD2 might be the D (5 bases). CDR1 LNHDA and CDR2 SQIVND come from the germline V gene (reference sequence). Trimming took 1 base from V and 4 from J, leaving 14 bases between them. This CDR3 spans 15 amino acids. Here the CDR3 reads CASSIGATSGYEQYF. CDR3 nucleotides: TGTGCCAGTAGTATAGGAGCCACCTCGGGGTACGAGCAGTACTTC.

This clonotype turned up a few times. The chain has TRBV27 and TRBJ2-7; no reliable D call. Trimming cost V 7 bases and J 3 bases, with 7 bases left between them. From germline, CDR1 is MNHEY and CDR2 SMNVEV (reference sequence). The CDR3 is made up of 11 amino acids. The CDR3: CASIGSYEQYF. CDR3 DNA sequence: TGTGCCAGCATCGGCAGCTACGAGCAGTACTTC.

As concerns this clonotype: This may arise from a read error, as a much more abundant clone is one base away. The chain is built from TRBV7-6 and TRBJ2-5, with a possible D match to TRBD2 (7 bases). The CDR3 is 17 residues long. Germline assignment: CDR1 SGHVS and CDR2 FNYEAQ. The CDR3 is CASSSPVQRGGQETQNF. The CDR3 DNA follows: TGTGCCAGCAGCTCTCCCGTTCAGAGGGGGGGCCAAGAGACCCAGAACTTC.

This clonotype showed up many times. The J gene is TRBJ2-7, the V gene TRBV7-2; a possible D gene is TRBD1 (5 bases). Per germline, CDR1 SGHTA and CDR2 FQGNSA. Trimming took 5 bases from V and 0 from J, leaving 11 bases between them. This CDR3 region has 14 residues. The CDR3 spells CASSQGHYSYEQYF. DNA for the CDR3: TGTGCCAGCAGCCAGGGCCATTACTCCTACGAGCAGTACTTC.

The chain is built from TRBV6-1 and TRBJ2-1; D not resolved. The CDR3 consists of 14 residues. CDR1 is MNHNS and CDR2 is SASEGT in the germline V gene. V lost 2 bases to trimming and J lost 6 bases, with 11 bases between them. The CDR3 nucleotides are TGTGCCAGCAGTGAAACGACCTTGGGCAATGAGCAGTTCTTC. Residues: CASSETTLGNEQFF.

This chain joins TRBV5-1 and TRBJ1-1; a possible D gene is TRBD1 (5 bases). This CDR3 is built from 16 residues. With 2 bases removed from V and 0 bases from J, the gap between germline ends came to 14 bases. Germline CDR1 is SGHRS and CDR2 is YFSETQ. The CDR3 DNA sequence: TGCGCCAGCAGCTTATTGGCAGGGACTTTGAACACTGAAGCTTTCTTT. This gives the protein CASSLLAGTLNTEAFF.